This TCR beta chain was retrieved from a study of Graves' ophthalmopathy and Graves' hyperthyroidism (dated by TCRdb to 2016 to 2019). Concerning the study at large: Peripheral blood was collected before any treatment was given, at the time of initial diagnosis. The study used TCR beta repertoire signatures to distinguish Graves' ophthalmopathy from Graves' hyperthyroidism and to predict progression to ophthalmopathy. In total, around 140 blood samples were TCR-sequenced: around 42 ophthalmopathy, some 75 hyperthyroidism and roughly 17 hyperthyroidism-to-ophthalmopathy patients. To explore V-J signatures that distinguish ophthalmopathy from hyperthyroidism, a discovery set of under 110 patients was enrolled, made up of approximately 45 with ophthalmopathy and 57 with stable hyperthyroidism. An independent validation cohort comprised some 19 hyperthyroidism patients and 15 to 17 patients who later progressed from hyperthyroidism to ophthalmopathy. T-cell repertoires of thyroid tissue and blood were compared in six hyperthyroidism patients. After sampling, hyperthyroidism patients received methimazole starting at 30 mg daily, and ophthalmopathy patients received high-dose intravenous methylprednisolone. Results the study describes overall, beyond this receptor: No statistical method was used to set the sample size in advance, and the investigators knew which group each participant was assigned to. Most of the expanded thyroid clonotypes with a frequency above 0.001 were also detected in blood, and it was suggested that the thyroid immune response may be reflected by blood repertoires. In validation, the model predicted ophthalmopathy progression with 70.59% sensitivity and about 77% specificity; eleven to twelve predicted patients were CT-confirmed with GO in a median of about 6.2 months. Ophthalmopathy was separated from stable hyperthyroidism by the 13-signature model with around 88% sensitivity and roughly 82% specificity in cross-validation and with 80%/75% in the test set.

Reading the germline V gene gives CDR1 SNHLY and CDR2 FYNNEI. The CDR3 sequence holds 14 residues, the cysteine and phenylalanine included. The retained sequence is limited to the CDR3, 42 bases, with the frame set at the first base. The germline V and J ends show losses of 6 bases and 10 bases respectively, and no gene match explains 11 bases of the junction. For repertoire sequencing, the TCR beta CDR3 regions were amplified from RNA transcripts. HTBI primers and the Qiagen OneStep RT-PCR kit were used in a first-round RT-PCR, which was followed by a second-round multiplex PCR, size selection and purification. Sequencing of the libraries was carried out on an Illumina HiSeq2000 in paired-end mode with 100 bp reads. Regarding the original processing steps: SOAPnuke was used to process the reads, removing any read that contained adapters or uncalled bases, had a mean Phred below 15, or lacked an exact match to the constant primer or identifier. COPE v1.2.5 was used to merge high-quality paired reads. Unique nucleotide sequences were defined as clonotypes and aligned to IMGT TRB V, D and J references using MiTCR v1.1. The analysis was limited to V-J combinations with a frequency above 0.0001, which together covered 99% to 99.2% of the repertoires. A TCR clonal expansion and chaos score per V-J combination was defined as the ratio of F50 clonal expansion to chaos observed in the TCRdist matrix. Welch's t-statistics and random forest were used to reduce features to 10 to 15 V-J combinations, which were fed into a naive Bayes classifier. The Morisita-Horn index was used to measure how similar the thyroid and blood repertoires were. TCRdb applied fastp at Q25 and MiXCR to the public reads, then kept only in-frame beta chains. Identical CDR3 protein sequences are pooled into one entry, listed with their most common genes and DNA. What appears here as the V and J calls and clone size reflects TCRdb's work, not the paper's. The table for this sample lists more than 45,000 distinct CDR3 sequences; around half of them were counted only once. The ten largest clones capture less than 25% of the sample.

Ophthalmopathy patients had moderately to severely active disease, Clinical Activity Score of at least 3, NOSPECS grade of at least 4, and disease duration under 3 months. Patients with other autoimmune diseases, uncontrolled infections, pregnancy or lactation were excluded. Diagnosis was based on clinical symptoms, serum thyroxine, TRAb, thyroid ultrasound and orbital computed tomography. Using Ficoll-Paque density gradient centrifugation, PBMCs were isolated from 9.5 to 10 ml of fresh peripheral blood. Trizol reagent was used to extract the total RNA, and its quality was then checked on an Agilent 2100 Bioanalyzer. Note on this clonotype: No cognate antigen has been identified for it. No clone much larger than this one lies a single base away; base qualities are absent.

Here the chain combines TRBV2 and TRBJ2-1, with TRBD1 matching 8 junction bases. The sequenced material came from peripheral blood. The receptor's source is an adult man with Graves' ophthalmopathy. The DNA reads TGTGCCAGCAGACTCACAACAGGGGGTTCAGAGCAGTTCTTC. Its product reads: CASRLTTGGSEQFF.